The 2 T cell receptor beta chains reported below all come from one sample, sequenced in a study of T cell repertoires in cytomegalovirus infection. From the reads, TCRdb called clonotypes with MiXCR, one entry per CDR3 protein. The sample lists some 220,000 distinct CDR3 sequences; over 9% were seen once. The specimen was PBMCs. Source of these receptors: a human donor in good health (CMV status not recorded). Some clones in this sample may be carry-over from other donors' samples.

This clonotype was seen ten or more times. The CDR3 protein is CASSYSFRGGPGEQFF. Written as DNA, the CDR3 is TGTGCCAGCAGTTACTCGTTCCGCGGGGGCCCCGGTGAGCAGTTCTTC. The V call is TRBV6-5, the J call TRBJ2-1; D may be TRBD2 (7 bases). V lost 0 bases, J lost 9 bases, and 18 bases lay in between. The CDR3 runs 16 residues. Germline V gene lookup returns CDR1 MNHEY and CDR2 SVGAGI.

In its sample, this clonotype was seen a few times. DNA for the CDR3: TGTGCCACCAGCAGAGATCCAAGCGGGAGTGGCGATGAGCAGTTCTTC. Translation gives CATSRDPSGSGDEQFF. V and J are TRBV15 and TRBJ2-1, with TRBD2 identical over 8 bases. The CDR3 length is 16 residues. Germline lookup yields CDR1 LNHNV and CDR2 YYDKDF (reference sequence). J gave up 8 bases and V 0 bases, and 9 bases lay outside the gene matches.